Reported below is one T cell receptor beta chain. The antigen is not known. The V end lost 2 bases, the J end lost 0 bases, and 14 bases lay between the germline ends. The V gene's germline CDR1 is MDHEN and CDR2 SYDVKM. This CDR3 is 16 amino acids long. The data derive from a study of vaccination and CD4 T cells after COVID-19. Study-wide points: With convalescent patients, a median about 87% of reactive clones emerged solely after vaccination.

TCRdb itself ran the PCR reads through MiXCR, one entry per CDR3 protein. The sample shows roughly 20,000 distinct CDR3 sequences, approximately 65% of them seen only once. The TCR was taken from a human donor who had recovered from COVID-19. This rearrangement joins TRBV28 to TRBJ2-7, with D perhaps matching TRBD1 (6 bases). Sequencing was performed on CD4+ T cells from blood, taken before SARS-CoV-2 vaccination. CDR3 coding DNA: TGTGCCAGCAGTTTAATCAGGGGTACTGTCTCCTACGAGCAGTACTTC. Its translation: CASSLIRGTVSYEQYF.